Reported below is one T cell receptor beta chain. Study processing details: Researchers report that nucleated cell counts were estimated from reference gene primer amplification. Some clones are missing from TCRdb's copy, which holds only in-frame ones; the method was immunoSEQ multiplex PCR. V and J calls plus clone size are reproduced from that table; the DNA served to infer D and trimming. The repertoire holds approximately 80,000 clones, with 88% as singletons. This record belongs to a study of blood T cell repertoires in COVID-19. Study overall: Both acute and convalescent COVID-19 samples were obtained from the United States, Italy and Spain. Nucleic acid was either cDNA or gDNA, and it came from T cells, B-cell-depleted T cells, or PBMCs.

V lost 4 bases and J lost 5; bases outside the gene matches: 4. This CDR3 is 15 amino acids long. Germline V lookup: CDR1 SNHLY, CDR2 FYNNEI. Sequencing was carried out using peripheral blood. This chain links TRBV2 with TRBJ2-2, with 10 bases lining up with TRBD2. The source of this sequence is a human donor in a cohort sampled during active COVID-19. The CDR3 reads CASSAKREGTGELFF. The CDR3 nucleotides are TGTGCCAGCAGTGCCAAGCGGGAGGGAACCGGGGAGCTGTTTTTT.